This is a list of T cell receptor beta chains from one sample in a study of T cell responses to AZD1222 COVID-19 vaccine. Only in-frame clones appear in the TCRdb table, and some are missing; sequencing was by immunoSEQ multiplex PCR. This sample carries fewer than 110,000 clones, around nine tenths of them seen once, and the ten largest clones take 20% to 25%. This specimen was peripheral blood, taken on day 0 of AZD1222 vaccination. Receptors originate from an adult in good health. Both conserved end residues are part of each CDR3. Fields, in order: CDR3 DNA, CDR3 protein, J gene, D gene, V gene, clone size. A D gene is named only where the DNA matches it firmly. Clone size is stated in some rows and not others, as once, few, many or a class when expanded.

CDR3nt: TGTGCCAGCAGTTATTCCAGTTCTAATGAAAAACTGTTTTTT
CDR3aa: CASSYSSSNEKLFF
j_gene: TRBJ1-4
d_gene: NA
v_gene: TRBV6-5
abundance: NA

CDR3nt: TGTGCCATCAGTGAGGGGACAGGATACTACGAGCAGTACTTC
CDR3aa: CAISEGTGYYEQYF
j_gene: TRBJ2-7
d_gene: TRBD1
v_gene: TRBV10-3
abundance: NA

CDR3nt: TGTGCCAGCAGCCCTCAGACCGGTACAGGGCCTGGAAACACCATATATTTT
CDR3aa: CASSPQTGTGPGNTIYF
j_gene: TRBJ1-3
d_gene: NA
v_gene: TRBV28
abundance: NA

CDR3nt: TGTGCCAGCAGTTTTGCCGGAGGCACCGAGAACGACGAGCAGTACTTC
CDR3aa: CASSFAGGTENDEQYF
j_gene: TRBJ2-7
d_gene: NA
v_gene: TRBV28
abundance: NA

CDR3nt: TGTGCCAGCAGAAGACTAAAGAACTCCTACGAGCAGTACTTC
CDR3aa: CASRRLKNSYEQYF
j_gene: TRBJ2-7
d_gene: NA
v_gene: TRBV6-5
abundance: NA

CDR3nt: TGCGCCAGCAGCCAGGGAGGTATTGGCTACACCTTC
CDR3aa: CASSQGGIGYTF
j_gene: TRBJ1-2
d_gene: NA
v_gene: TRBV4-3
abundance: NA

CDR3nt: TGTGCCAGCAGTTACCCCGGCGGCGCGGGTTACTTC
CDR3aa: CASSYPGGAGYF
j_gene: TRBJ1-2
d_gene: NA
v_gene: TRBV6-2/TRBV6-3
abundance: NA

CDR3nt: TGTGCCAGCAGCAAACAGGGGGTGTTAAATGAGCAGTTCTTC
CDR3aa: CASSKQGVLNEQFF
j_gene: TRBJ2-1
d_gene: TRBD1
v_gene: TRBV11-1
abundance: NA

CDR3nt: TGTGCCAGCAGCGGACAGGGAAATCAGCCCCAGCATTTT
CDR3aa: CASSGQGNQPQHF
j_gene: TRBJ1-5
d_gene: TRBD1
v_gene: TRBV7-2
abundance: NA

CDR3nt: TGTGCCAGAAATTCGGAACCGGGACTAGCGGGAGCAGATACGCAGTATTTT
CDR3aa: CARNSEPGLAGADTQYF
j_gene: TRBJ2-3
d_gene: TRBD2
v_gene: TRBV2
abundance: NA

CDR3nt: TGTGCCAGCAGCCAAGGTCTGGGGAACACCGGGGAGCTGTTTTTT
CDR3aa: CASSQGLGNTGELFF
j_gene: TRBJ2-2
d_gene: NA
v_gene: TRBV3-1/TRBV3-2
abundance: NA

CDR3nt: TGTGCCACCAGTGATAAAGACAGGGGGCAAGACTATGGCTACACCTTC
CDR3aa: CATSDKDRGQDYGYTF
j_gene: TRBJ1-2
d_gene: TRBD1
v_gene: TRBV24-1
abundance: NA

CDR3nt: TGTGCCAGCGGCGGGGAGGTCACAGATACGCAGTATTTT
CDR3aa: CASGGEVTDTQYF
j_gene: TRBJ2-3
d_gene: NA
v_gene: TRBV19
abundance: NA

CDR3nt: TGTGCCAGCAGCTTTAACGGGGGGTACGAGCAGTACTTC
CDR3aa: CASSFNGGYEQYF
j_gene: TRBJ2-7
d_gene: TRBD2
v_gene: TRBV11-2
abundance: NA

CDR3nt: TGTGCCAGCAGCCACCCCCCCGGTTCCTACGAGCAGTACTTC
CDR3aa: CASSHPPGSYEQYF
j_gene: TRBJ2-7
d_gene: NA
v_gene: TRBV5-8
abundance: NA

CDR3nt: TGCGCCAGCAGCTTATACAGGGGCGAAAAACTGTTTTTT
CDR3aa: CASSLYRGEKLFF
j_gene: TRBJ1-4
d_gene: TRBD1
v_gene: TRBV5-1
abundance: NA

CDR3nt: TGTGCCATCAGTCCGACAGGGTCCCGAGTTGGGTCCTACGAGCAGTACTTC
CDR3aa: CAISPTGSRVGSYEQYF
j_gene: TRBJ2-7
d_gene: TRBD1
v_gene: TRBV10-3
abundance: NA

CDR3nt: TGTGCCACCAGTGATCCGGGCCGAGGATATTATGGCTACACCTTC
CDR3aa: CATSDPGRGYYGYTF
j_gene: TRBJ1-2
d_gene: NA
v_gene: TRBV24-1
abundance: NA

CDR3nt: TGTGCCAGCAGAGGACAGTACTCTGGAAACACCATATATTTT
CDR3aa: CASRGQYSGNTIYF
j_gene: TRBJ1-3
d_gene: NA
v_gene: TRBV6-5
abundance: NA

CDR3nt: TGTGCCAGTAGTTACCCGGGACTAGCGGAGGGAAATGAGCAGTTCTTC
CDR3aa: CASSYPGLAEGNEQFF
j_gene: TRBJ2-1
d_gene: TRBD2
v_gene: TRBV19
abundance: NA

CDR3nt: TGTGCCAGCAGCGGGCAGGGTCTTAATGAAAAACTGTTTTTT
CDR3aa: CASSGQGLNEKLFF
j_gene: TRBJ1-4
d_gene: NA
v_gene: TRBV9
abundance: NA

CDR3nt: TGTGCCAGCAGGCCTGGTGTTGGGGGGGCTAGGACTGAAGCTTTCTTT
CDR3aa: CASRPGVGGARTEAFF
j_gene: TRBJ1-1
d_gene: NA
v_gene: TRBV11-1
abundance: NA

CDR3nt: TGTGCCAGCAGTTCCGGGGACAGGGGGTTTTATAATTCACCCCTCCACTTT
CDR3aa: CASSSGDRGFYNSPLHF
j_gene: TRBJ1-6
d_gene: TRBD1
v_gene: TRBV28
abundance: NA

CDR3nt: TGTGCCTGGACGGGACAGGGTGTAGAGACCCAGTACTTC
CDR3aa: CAWTGQGVETQYF
j_gene: TRBJ2-5
d_gene: TRBD1
v_gene: TRBV30
abundance: NA

CDR3nt: TGTGCCAGCGCCCCAACCCACAGGACCTATGGCTACACCTTC
CDR3aa: CASAPTHRTYGYTF
j_gene: TRBJ1-2
d_gene: NA
v_gene: TRBV28
abundance: NA

CDR3nt: TGCGCCAGCAGTGATGGAGGCCTAAACACTGAAGCTTTCTTT
CDR3aa: CASSDGGLNTEAFF
j_gene: TRBJ1-1
d_gene: NA
v_gene: TRBV10-2
abundance: NA

CDR3nt: TGTGCCAGCAGTGCCACCCGGGAAAGGTCCTACGAGCAGTACTTC
CDR3aa: CASSATRERSYEQYF
j_gene: TRBJ2-7
d_gene: NA
v_gene: TRBV28
abundance: NA

CDR3nt: TGTGCCAGCAGTCCCAACAGGGGGTCCACCGGGGAGCTGTTTTTT
CDR3aa: CASSPNRGSTGELFF
j_gene: TRBJ2-2
d_gene: TRBD1
v_gene: TRBV6-5
abundance: NA

CDR3nt: TGTGCCAGCAGTCCCTACGGGTCCTCGAGAGTAGAGACCCAGTACTTC
CDR3aa: CASSPYGSSRVETQYF
j_gene: TRBJ2-5
d_gene: NA
v_gene: TRBV6-2/TRBV6-3
abundance: NA

CDR3nt: TGTGCCAGCACTGTTGGGTTTCCATATGGCTACACCTTC
CDR3aa: CASTVGFPYGYTF
j_gene: TRBJ1-2
d_gene: NA
v_gene: TRBV6-5
abundance: NA

CDR3nt: TGTGCCAGCAGCTCGTGGGGGGGGAATCAGCCCCAGCATTTT
CDR3aa: CASSSWGGNQPQHF
j_gene: TRBJ1-5
d_gene: NA
v_gene: TRBV7-9
abundance: once

CDR3nt: NA
CDR3aa: CASSSDSGRAGQPQHF
j_gene: TRBJ1-5
d_gene: NA
v_gene: TRBV7-2
abundance: NA

CDR3nt: TGCGCCAGCAGCCCGGGACTAGCGCCCGACAATGAGCAGTTCTTC
CDR3aa: CASSPGLAPDNEQFF
j_gene: TRBJ2-1
d_gene: TRBD2
v_gene: TRBV4-3
abundance: NA

CDR3nt: TGCGCCAGCAGCTTGGGTGGGGCTGGGGCCAACGTCCTGACTTTC
CDR3aa: CASSLGGAGANVLTF
j_gene: TRBJ2-6
d_gene: NA
v_gene: TRBV5-1
abundance: NA

CDR3nt: TGTGCCAGCAGCACCGATCCAGATACGCAGTATTTT
CDR3aa: CASSTDPDTQYF
j_gene: TRBJ2-3
d_gene: NA
v_gene: TRBV6-2/TRBV6-3
abundance: NA

CDR3nt: TGTGCTAGCAGCCTAGCGGGAGGCGGGGAGACCCAGTACTTC
CDR3aa: CASSLAGGGETQYF
j_gene: TRBJ2-5
d_gene: TRBD2
v_gene: TRBV7-7
abundance: once

CDR3nt: TGTGCCAGCAAGCAGGGATCCACTAATGAAAAACTGTTTTTT
CDR3aa: CASKQGSTNEKLFF
j_gene: TRBJ1-4
d_gene: NA
v_gene: TRBV6-5
abundance: NA

CDR3nt: TGCGCCAGCTCCAGGGGGACAGGGATAACTAATGAAAAACTGTTTTTT
CDR3aa: CASSRGTGITNEKLFF
j_gene: TRBJ1-4
d_gene: TRBD1
v_gene: TRBV5-1
abundance: NA

CDR3nt: TGTGCCAGCAGCCAAGGAACAGCGAACACTGAAGCTTTCTTT
CDR3aa: CASSQGTANTEAFF
j_gene: TRBJ1-1
d_gene: NA
v_gene: TRBV4-2
abundance: NA

CDR3nt: TGTGCCAGCAGCTTAGCTGGCAGGCCTAACTATGGCTACACCTTC
CDR3aa: CASSLAGRPNYGYTF
j_gene: TRBJ1-2
d_gene: NA
v_gene: TRBV11-2
abundance: NA

CDR3nt: TGTGCCAGCAGCTTGGGGGGGTTTGGCTACACCTTC
CDR3aa: CASSLGGFGYTF
j_gene: TRBJ1-2
d_gene: NA
v_gene: TRBV7-2
abundance: NA

CDR3nt: TGTGCCAGCAGTGAAGAGTCCGCTGGCGGAGCTTTCTTT
CDR3aa: CASSEESAGGAFF
j_gene: TRBJ1-1
d_gene: NA
v_gene: TRBV6-1
abundance: once

CDR3nt: TGCGCCAGCAGCCAAGTAGTGGTGGGGCAGGGGAGCAATCAGCCCCAGCATTTT
CDR3aa: CASSQVVVGQGSNQPQHF
j_gene: TRBJ1-5
d_gene: NA
v_gene: TRBV4-1
abundance: few

CDR3nt: TGTGCCAGCCCCTTATGGGGGGGCGACTCCTACGAGCAGTACTTC
CDR3aa: CASPLWGGDSYEQYF
j_gene: TRBJ2-7
d_gene: NA
v_gene: TRBV5-8
abundance: NA

CDR3nt: TGTGCCAGCAGTGTCGGGGGTAGCACAGATACGCAGTATTTT
CDR3aa: CASSVGGSTDTQYF
j_gene: TRBJ2-3
d_gene: NA
v_gene: TRBV5-6
abundance: NA

CDR3nt: TGTGCCAGCAGCTTATCGGCCTCTGGGGCCAACGTCCTGACTTTC
CDR3aa: CASSLSASGANVLTF
j_gene: TRBJ2-6
d_gene: NA
v_gene: TRBV7-9
abundance: NA

CDR3nt: TGCAGTGCTAGTGGCTCCACAGATACGCAGTATTTT
CDR3aa: CSASGSTDTQYF
j_gene: TRBJ2-3
d_gene: NA
v_gene: TRBV20-1
abundance: NA

CDR3nt: TGCGCCAGCAGCTCTGGCCAGGGAGGCAATTCACCCCTCCACTTT
CDR3aa: CASSSGQGGNSPLHF
j_gene: TRBJ1-6
d_gene: NA
v_gene: TRBV5-1
abundance: NA

CDR3nt: TGTGCCAGTAAAGGCTATGGCTACACCTTC
CDR3aa: CASKGYGYTF
j_gene: TRBJ1-2
d_gene: NA
v_gene: TRBV19
abundance: medium-sized

CDR3nt: TGTGCCAGCATCCCGGGACAGGGGGCCGGGGAGCTGTTTTTT
CDR3aa: CASIPGQGAGELFF
j_gene: TRBJ2-2
d_gene: TRBD1
v_gene: TRBV6-6
abundance: NA

CDR3nt: TGTGCCAGCAGCCAAGATAGGACAGGGATGGACTACACCTTC
CDR3aa: CASSQDRTGMDYTF
j_gene: TRBJ1-2
d_gene: TRBD1
v_gene: TRBV4-2
abundance: NA

CDR3nt: TGCGCCAGCAGCCAAGGCAGGGACACCTATGGCTACACCTTC
CDR3aa: CASSQGRDTYGYTF
j_gene: TRBJ1-2
d_gene: NA
v_gene: TRBV4-3
abundance: NA

CDR3nt: TGTGCCAGCGTCCCGGGACAGGGAATTGGGGCCAAAAACATTCAGTACTTC
CDR3aa: CASVPGQGIGAKNIQYF
j_gene: TRBJ2-4
d_gene: TRBD1
v_gene: TRBV2
abundance: NA

CDR3nt: TGTGCCAGCAGCTTAGGGACACCAATCCCGGACTCTTGGGCCAACGTCCTGACTTTC
CDR3aa: CASSLGTPIPDSWANVLTF
j_gene: TRBJ2-6
d_gene: NA
v_gene: TRBV7-2
abundance: NA

CDR3nt: TGTGCCCAGACTAGCGGGGGATACAATGAGCAGTTCTTC
CDR3aa: CAQTSGGYNEQFF
j_gene: TRBJ2-1
d_gene: TRBD2
v_gene: TRBV30
abundance: once

CDR3nt: TGTGCCAGCAGGGGGGTCGGCTACACTGAAGCTTTCTTT
CDR3aa: CASRGVGYTEAFF
j_gene: TRBJ1-1
d_gene: NA
v_gene: TRBV12-3/TRBV12-4
abundance: once

CDR3nt: TGTGCCGTTTCAGGGGGCGGGGAGACCCAGTACTTC
CDR3aa: CAVSGGGETQYF
j_gene: TRBJ2-5
d_gene: TRBD1
v_gene: TRBV28
abundance: once

CDR3nt: TGTGCCAGCAGTTTAGGCCGTGGGGGGTTTGAAGCTTTCTTT
CDR3aa: CASSLGRGGFEAFF
j_gene: TRBJ1-1
d_gene: NA
v_gene: TRBV27
abundance: NA

CDR3nt: TGTGCCAGCAGTACCCCCCTTAGGGCTGAGCAGTTCTTC
CDR3aa: CASSTPLRAEQFF
j_gene: TRBJ2-1
d_gene: NA
v_gene: TRBV6-2/TRBV6-3
abundance: NA